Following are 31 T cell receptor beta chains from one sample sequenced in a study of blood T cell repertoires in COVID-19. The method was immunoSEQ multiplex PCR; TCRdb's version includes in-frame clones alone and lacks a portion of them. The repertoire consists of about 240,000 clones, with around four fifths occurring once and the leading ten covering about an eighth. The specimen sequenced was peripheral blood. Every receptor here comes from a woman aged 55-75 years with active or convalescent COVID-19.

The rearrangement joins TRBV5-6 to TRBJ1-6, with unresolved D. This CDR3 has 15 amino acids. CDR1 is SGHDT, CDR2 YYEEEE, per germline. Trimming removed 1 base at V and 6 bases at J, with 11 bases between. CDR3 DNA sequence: TGTGCCAGCAGCTTGTGGGCAGGCGCTAATTCACCCCTCCACTTT. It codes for CASSLWAGANSPLHF. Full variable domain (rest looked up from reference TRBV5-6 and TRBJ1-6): DAGVTQSPTHLIKTRGQQVTLRCSPKSGHDTVSWYQQALGQGPQFIFQYYEEEERQRGNFPDRFSGHQFPNYSSELNVNALLLGDSALYLCASSLWAGANSPLHFGNGTRLTVT.

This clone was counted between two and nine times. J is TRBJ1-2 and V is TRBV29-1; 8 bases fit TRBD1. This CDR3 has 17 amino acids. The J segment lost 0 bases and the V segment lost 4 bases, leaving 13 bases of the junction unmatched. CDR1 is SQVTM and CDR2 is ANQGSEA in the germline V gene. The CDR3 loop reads CSVVNPRGRDSNYGYTF. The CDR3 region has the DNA TGCAGCGTTGTAAACCCCAGGGGGCGGGATTCTAACTATGGCTACACCTTC.

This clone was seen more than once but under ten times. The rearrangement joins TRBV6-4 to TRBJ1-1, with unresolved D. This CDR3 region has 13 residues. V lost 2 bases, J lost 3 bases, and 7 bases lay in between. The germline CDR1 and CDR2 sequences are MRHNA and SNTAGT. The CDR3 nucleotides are TGTGCCAGCAGTGACCAGAGGGACACTGAAGCTTTCTTT. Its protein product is CASSDQRDTEAFF.

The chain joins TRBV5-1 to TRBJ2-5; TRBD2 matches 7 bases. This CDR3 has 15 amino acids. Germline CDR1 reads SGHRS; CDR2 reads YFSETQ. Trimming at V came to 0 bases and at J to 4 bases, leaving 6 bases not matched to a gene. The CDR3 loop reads CASSLERPGGETQYF. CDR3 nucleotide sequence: TGCGCCAGCAGCTTGGAGAGGCCGGGGGGAGAGACCCAGTACTTC.

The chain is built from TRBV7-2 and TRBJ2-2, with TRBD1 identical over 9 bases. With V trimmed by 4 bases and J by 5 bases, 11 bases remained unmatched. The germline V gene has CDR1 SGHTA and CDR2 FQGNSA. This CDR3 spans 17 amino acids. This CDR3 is CASSSTSTGGFTGELFF. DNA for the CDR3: TGTGCCAGCAGCTCGACCTCGACAGGGGGATTTACCGGGGAGCTGTTTTTT.

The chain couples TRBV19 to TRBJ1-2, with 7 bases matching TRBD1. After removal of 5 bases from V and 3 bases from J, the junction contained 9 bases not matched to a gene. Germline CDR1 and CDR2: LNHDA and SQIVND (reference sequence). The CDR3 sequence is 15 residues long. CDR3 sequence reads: CASSYTGAADYGYTF. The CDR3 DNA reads TGTGCCAGTAGTTACACAGGGGCAGCAGACTATGGCTACACCTTC.

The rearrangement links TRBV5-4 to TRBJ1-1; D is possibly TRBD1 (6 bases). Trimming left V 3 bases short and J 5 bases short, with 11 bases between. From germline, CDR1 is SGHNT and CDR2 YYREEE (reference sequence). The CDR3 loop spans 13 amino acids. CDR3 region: CASSYMRGTEAFF. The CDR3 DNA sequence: TGTGCCAGCAGCTATATGAGGGGGACTGAAGCTTTCTTT.

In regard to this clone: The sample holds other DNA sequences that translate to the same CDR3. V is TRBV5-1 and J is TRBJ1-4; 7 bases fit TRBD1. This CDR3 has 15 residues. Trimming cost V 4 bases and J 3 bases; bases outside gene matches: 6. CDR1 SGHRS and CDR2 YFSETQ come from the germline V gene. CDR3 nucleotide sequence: TGCGCCAGCAGCGCCCGACAGGGCTCTAATGAAAAACTGTTTTTT. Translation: CASSARQGSNEKLFF.

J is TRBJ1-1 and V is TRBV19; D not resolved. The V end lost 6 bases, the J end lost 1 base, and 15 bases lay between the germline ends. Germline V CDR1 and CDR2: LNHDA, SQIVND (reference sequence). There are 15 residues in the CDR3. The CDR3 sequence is CASSPRGQANTEAFF. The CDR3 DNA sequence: TGTGCCAGTAGCCCGAGAGGGCAGGCGAACACTGAAGCTTTCTTT.

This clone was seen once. The CDR3 coding sequence is TGTGCCAGCATCGCGGACAGGCGCTATAATTCACCCCTCCACTTT. It translates to CASIADRRYNSPLHF. V is TRBV2 and J is TRBJ1-6, with TRBD1 identical over 7 bases. CDR1 and CDR2 from the germline V gene are SNHLY and FYNNEI. Trimming removed 7 bases from V and 3 bases from J; junction bases left unmatched: 6. This CDR3 has 15 amino acids.

DNA for the CDR3: TGTGCCAGCAGTCTCGACAGGGGGTTGGCTGGCTACACCTTC. It translates to CASSLDRGLAGYTF. This chain connects TRBV7-9 to TRBJ1-2; TRBD1 agrees at 9 bases. Germline CDR1 reads SEHNR; CDR2 reads FQNEAQ (reference sequence). This CDR3 is 14 amino acids long. V dropped 6 bases and J dropped 7; count of bases not matched to a gene: 9.

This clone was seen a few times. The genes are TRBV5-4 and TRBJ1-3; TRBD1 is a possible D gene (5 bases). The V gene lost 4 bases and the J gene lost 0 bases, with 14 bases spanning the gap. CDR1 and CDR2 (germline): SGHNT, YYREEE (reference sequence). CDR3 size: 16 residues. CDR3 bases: TGTGCCAGCAGCAACCGACAGAGTAGCTCTGGAAACACCATATATTTT. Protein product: CASSNRQSSSGNTIYF.

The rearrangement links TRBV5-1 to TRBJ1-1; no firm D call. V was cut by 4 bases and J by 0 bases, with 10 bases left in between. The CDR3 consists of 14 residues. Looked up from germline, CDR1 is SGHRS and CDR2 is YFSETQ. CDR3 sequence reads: CASSPNGLNTEAFF. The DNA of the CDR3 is TGCGCCAGCAGCCCTAACGGGTTGAACACTGAAGCTTTCTTT.

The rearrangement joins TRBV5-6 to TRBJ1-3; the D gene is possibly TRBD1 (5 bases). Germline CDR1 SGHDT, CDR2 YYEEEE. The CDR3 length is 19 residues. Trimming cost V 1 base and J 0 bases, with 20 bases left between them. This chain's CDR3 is CASSLRGVPSVPSGNTIYF. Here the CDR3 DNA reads TGTGCCAGCAGCTTGAGGGGTGTGCCGTCAGTCCCCTCTGGAAACACCATATATTTT. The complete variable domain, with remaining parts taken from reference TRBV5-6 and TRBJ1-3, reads DAGVTQSPTHLIKTRGQQVTLRCSPKSGHDTVSWYQQALGQGPQFIFQYYEEEERQRGNFPDRFSGHQFPNYSSELNVNALLLGDSALYLCASSLRGVPSVPSGNTIYFGEGSWLTVV.

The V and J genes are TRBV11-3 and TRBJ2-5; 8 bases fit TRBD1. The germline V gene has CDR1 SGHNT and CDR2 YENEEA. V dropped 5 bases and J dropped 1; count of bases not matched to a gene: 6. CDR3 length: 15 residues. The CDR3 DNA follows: TGTGCCAGCAGCCCAGGACAGGGTCCCCAAGAGACCCAGTACTTC. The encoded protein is CASSPGQGPQETQYF.

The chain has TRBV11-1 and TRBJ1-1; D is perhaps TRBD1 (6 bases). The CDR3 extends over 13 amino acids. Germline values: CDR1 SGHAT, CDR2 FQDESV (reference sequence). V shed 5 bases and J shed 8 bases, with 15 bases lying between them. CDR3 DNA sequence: TGTGCCAGCAGCCCAAACTTGGGGGCCGAAGCTTTCTTT. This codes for CASSPNLGAEAFF.

The CDR3 reads CASSRGSSTGETQYF. In nucleotides, the CDR3 is TGCGCCAGCAGCCGAGGCTCTTCGACGGGGGAGACCCAGTACTTC. J is TRBJ2-5 and V is TRBV4-3; TRBD2 is a possible D gene (5 bases). In germline, CDR1 is LGHNA, CDR2 YSLEER. Deletions cut 4 bases from V and 5 bases from J, with 17 bases between. This CDR3 has 15 residues.

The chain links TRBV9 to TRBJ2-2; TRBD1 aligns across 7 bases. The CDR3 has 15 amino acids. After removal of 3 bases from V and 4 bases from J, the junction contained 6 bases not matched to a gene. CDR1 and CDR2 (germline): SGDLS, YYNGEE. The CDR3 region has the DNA TGTGCCAGCAGCGCCGGGACAGAGGGCACCGGGGAGCTGTTTTTT. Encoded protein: CASSAGTEGTGELFF.

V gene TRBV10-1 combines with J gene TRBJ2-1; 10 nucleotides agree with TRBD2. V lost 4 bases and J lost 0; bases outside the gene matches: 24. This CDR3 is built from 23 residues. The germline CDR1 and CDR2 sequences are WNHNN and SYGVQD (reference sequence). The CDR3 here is CASSGTYITPGLATLSSYNEQFF. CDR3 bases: TGCGCCAGCAGTGGGACCTACATAACACCGGGACTAGCGACGTTAAGCTCCTACAATGAGCAGTTCTTC.

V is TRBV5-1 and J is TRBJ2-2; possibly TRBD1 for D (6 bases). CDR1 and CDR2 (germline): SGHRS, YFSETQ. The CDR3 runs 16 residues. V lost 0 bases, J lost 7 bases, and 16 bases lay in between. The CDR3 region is CASSLVRDRGGGELFF. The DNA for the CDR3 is TGCGCCAGCAGCTTGGTTCGGGACCGAGGGGGCGGGGAGCTGTTTTTT.

The CDR3 bases are TGTGCCAGCAAGTGGGGCGGGGGGAACACAGATACGCAGTATTTT. It encodes CASKWGGGNTDTQYF. The J gene is TRBJ2-3, the V gene TRBV27; TRBD2 aligns across 8 bases. CDR3 length: 15 residues. The V and J ends lost 7 bases and 2 bases, in that order; junction bases with no gene match: 8. Germline V gene sequence: CDR1 MNHEY, CDR2 SMNVEV (reference sequence).

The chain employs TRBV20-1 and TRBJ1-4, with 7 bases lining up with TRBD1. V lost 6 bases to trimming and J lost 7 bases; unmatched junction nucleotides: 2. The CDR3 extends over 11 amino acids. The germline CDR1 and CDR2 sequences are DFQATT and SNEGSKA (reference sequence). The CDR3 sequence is CSAGTVEKLFF. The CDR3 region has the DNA TGCAGTGCCGGGACAGTTGAAAAACTGTTTTTT.

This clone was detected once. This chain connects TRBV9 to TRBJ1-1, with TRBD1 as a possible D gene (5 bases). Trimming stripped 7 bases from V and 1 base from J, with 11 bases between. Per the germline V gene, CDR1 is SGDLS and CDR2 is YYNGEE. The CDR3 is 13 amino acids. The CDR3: CASQGLTNTEAFF. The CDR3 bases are TGTGCCAGCCAGGGACTCACGAACACTGAAGCTTTCTTT.

CDR3 nucleotides: TGCGCCAGCAGCTTGTACAGGGGAGAGGGTGGCTACACCTTC. Residues: CASSLYRGEGGYTF. This rearrangement joins TRBV5-1 to TRBJ1-2; 7 bases agree with TRBD1. The CDR3 runs to 14 residues. V lost 1 base, J lost 7 bases, and 7 bases stayed unmatched. Germline CDR1 and CDR2: SGHRS and YFSETQ.

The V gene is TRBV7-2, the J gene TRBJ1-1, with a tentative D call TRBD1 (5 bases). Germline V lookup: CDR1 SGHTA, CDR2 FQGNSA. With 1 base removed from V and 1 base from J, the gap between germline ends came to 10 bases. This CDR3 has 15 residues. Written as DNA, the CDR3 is TGTGCCAGCAGCTTAGTCGGGGGAGGGAACACTGAAGCTTTCTTT. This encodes CASSLVGGGNTEAFF. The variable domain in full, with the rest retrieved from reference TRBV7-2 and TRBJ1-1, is GAGVSQSPSNKVTEKGKDVELRCDPISGHTALYWYRQSLGQGLEFLIYFQGNSAPDKSGLPSDRFSAERTGGSVSTLTIQRTQQEDSAVYLCASSLVGGGNTEAFFGQGTRLTVV.

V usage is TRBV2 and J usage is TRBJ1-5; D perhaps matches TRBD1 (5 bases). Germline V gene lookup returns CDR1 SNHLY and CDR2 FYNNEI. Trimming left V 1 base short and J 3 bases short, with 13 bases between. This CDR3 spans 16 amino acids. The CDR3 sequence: CASSEESTANNQPQHF. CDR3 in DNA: TGTGCCAGCAGTGAAGAGTCGACAGCGAACAATCAGCCCCAGCATTTT.

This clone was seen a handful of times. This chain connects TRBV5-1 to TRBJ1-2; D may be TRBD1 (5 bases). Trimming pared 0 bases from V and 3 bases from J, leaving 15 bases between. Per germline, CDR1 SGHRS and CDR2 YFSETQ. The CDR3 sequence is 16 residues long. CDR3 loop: CASSLGGRATDYGYTF. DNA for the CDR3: TGCGCCAGCAGCTTGGGTGGGAGGGCGACAGACTATGGCTACACCTTC.

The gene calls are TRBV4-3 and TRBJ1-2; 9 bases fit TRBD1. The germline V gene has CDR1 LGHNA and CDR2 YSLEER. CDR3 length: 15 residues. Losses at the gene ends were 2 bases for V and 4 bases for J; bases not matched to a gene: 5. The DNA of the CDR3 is TGCGCCAGCAGCCAAATACAGGGGGCTAGCTATGGCTACACCTTC. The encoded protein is CASSQIQGASYGYTF.

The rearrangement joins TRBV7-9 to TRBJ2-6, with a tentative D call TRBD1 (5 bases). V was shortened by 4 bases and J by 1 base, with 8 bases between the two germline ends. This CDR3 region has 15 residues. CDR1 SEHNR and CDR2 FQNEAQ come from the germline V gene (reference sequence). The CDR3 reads CASSYRSSGANVLTF. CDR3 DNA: TGTGCCAGCAGCTACAGGTCTTCTGGGGCCAACGTCCTGACTTTC.

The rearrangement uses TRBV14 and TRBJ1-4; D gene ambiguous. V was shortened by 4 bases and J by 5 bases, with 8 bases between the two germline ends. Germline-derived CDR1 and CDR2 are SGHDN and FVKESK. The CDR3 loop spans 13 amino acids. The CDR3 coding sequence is TGTGCCAGCAGCCCGGGATGGAATGAAAAACTGTTTTTT. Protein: CASSPGWNEKLFF.

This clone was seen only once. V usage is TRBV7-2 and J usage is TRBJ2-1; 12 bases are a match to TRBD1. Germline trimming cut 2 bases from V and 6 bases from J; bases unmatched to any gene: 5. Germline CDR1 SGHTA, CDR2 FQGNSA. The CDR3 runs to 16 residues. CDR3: CASSLTPGQGANEQFF. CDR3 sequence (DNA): TGTGCCAGCAGCTTAACCCCGGGACAGGGGGCCAATGAGCAGTTCTTC.